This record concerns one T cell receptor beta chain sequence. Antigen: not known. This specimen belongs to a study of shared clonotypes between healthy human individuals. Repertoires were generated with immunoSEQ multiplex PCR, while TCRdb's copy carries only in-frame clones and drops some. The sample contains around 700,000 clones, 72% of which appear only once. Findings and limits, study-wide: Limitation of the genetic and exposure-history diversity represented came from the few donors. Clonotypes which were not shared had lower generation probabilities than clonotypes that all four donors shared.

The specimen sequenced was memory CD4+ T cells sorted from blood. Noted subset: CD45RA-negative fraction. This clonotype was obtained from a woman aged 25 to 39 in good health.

The CDR3 reads CASSLAVLAGGNQETQYF. In DNA form, the CDR3 reads TGTGCCAGCAGCTTGGCCGTTCTAGCGGGAGGAAACCAAGAGACCCAGTACTTC. This rearrangement joins TRBV5-4 to TRBJ2-5; 11 bases map to TRBD2. Germline V gene data show CDR1 as SGHNT and CDR2 as YYREEE (reference sequence). The CDR3 sequence is 18 residues long. The V and J ends lost 0 bases and 0 bases, in that order; junction bases with no gene match: 7.